The following is a T cell receptor (beta chain) sequence with its context. This specimen comes from a study of blood T cell repertoires in COVID-19. Study-level background: The analysed material was cDNA or gDNA that came from T cells, B-cell-depleted T cells, or PBMCs.

In the original workflow: Estimates of nucleated cell counts were drawn from the amplification of reference gene primers. Some clones are missing from TCRdb's copy, which holds only in-frame ones; the method was immunoSEQ multiplex PCR. From that table come the V and J calls and clone size; the DNA was used to work out D and trimming. Among 150,000 to 180,000 clones listed, approximately 84% were seen once. The clonotype originates from a woman between 55 and 75 years old with COVID-19, enrolled during active disease. Sequencing was done on a sample of peripheral blood.

Here the CDR3 reads CASSGLAGGGYNEQFF. The CDR3 coding sequence is TGTGCCAGCAGCGGACTAGCGGGAGGAGGTTACAATGAGCAGTTCTTC. The chain is built from TRBV14 and TRBJ2-1, with TRBD2 identical over 14 bases. V gave up 5 bases and J gave up 4 bases; unmatched junction bases: 4. CDR3 length equals 16 residues. Germline-derived CDR1 and CDR2 are SGHDN and FVKESK.